The rows below give T cell receptor beta chains drawn from one sample of a study of control samples from healthy donors and cancer patients. Some clones are missing from TCRdb's copy, which holds only in-frame ones; the method was immunoSEQ multiplex PCR. The top ten hold 19% of the sample, which has more than 70,000 clones, 89% seen once. Sequencing used PBMCs. All receptors derive from a man aged 60-69 years with lung cancer. Both conserved end residues are part of each CDR3. Fields, in order: D gene, V gene, clone size, J gene, CDR3 protein, CDR3 DNA. The D gene is left open where the match is weak. Only part of the rows carry a size: once, few, many, or a class if the clone is expanded.

TRBD2	TRBV19	.	TRBJ2-3	CASSFGGGTDTQYF	TGTGCCAGTAGTTTCGGGGGAGGGACAGATACGCAGTATTTT
TRBD2	TRBV6-4	few	TRBJ2-3	CASSDGGGGTDTQYF	TGTGCCAGCAGTGACGGGGGGGGAGGCACAGATACGCAGTATTTT
.	TRBV19	.	TRBJ1-3	CAAIQDSRSGNTIYF	TGTGCCGCGATCCAGGACAGTCGCTCTGGAAACACCATATATTTT
.	TRBV19	.	TRBJ1-2	CASSIVGADYGYTF	TGTGCCAGTAGTATAGTAGGGGCGGACTATGGCTACACCTTC
TRBD1	TRBV6-5	.	TRBJ1-2	CASSMIDTGGGYTF	TGTGCCAGCAGCATGATTGACACAGGGGGTGGCTACACCTTC
TRBD1	TRBV3-1/TRBV3-2	.	TRBJ2-2	CASSQPRTGGTGELFF	TGTGCCAGCAGCCAGCCTCGGACAGGGGGAACCGGGGAGCTGTTTTTT
TRBD1	TRBV7-9	.	TRBJ1-1	CASSPGQMNTEAFF	TGTGCCAGCAGCCCGGGACAGATGAACACTGAAGCTTTCTTT
.	TRBV24-1	.	TRBJ1-5	CATSDPDGDQPQHF	TGTGCCACCAGTGATCCGGACGGAGATCAGCCCCAGCATTTT
.	TRBV3-1/TRBV3-2	.	TRBJ2-5	CASSPRRETQYF	TGTGCCAGCAGTCCCCGGAGAGAGACCCAGTACTTC
TRBD1	TRBV6-5	.	TRBJ2-5	CASSYPLGGLGETQYF	TGTGCCAGCAGTTACCCCCTAGGGGGCCTTGGGGAGACCCAGTACTTC
TRBD1	TRBV5-1	.	TRBJ1-2	CASSGVTGASNYGYTF	TGCGCCAGCAGCGGAGTTACAGGGGCCTCTAACTATGGCTACACCTTC
.	TRBV29-1	.	TRBJ1-1	CSVNSDRNTEAFF	TGCAGCGTCAATTCGGACAGGAACACTGAAGCTTTCTTT
TRBD1	TRBV27	.	TRBJ1-6	CASRLLSGQGEENRNSPLHF	TGTGCCAGCAGGCTACTGTCGGGACAGGGGGAAGAGAATCGAAATTCACCCCTCCACTTT
.	TRBV5-6	.	TRBJ1-2	CASSIGQFNYGYTF	TGTGCCAGCAGCATAGGACAGTTTAACTATGGCTACACCTTC
.	TRBV12-5	.	TRBJ1-1	CASGYHTSNSPNTEAFF	TGTGCTAGTGGTTATCACACCTCTAACTCTCCCAACACTGAAGCTTTCTTT
.	TRBV11-3	once	TRBJ2-5	CASSSGLQETQYF	TGTGCCAGCAGCTCGGGACTCCAAGAGACCCAGTACTTC
.	TRBV18	.	TRBJ1-5	CASSPGSPNQPQHF	TGTGCCAGCTCACCAGGGTCCCCCAATCAGCCCCAGCATTTT
.	TRBV25-1	.	TRBJ1-6	CASSAGEFRSPLHF	TGTGCCAGCAGTGCTGGCGAGTTCCGTTCACCCCTCCACTTT